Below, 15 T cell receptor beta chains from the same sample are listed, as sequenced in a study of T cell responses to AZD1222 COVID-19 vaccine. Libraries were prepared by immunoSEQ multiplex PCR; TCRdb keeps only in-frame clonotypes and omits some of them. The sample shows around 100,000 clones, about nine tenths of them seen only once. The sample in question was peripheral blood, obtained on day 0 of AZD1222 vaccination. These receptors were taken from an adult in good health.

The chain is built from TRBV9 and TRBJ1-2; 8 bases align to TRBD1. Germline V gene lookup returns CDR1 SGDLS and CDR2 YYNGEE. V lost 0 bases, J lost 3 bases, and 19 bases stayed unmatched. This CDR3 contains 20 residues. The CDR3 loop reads CASSVAFRGTGEDEDYGYTF. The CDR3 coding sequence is TGTGCCAGCAGCGTAGCATTCAGAGGGACAGGAGAAGACGAGGACTATGGCTACACCTTC.

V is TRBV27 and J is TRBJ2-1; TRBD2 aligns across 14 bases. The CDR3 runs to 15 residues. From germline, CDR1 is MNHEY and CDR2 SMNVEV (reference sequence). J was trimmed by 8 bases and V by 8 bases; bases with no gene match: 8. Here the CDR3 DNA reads TGTGCCAGCCAGTCAGGACTAGCGGGAGGTCATGAGCAGTTCTTC. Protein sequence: CASQSGLAGGHEQFF.

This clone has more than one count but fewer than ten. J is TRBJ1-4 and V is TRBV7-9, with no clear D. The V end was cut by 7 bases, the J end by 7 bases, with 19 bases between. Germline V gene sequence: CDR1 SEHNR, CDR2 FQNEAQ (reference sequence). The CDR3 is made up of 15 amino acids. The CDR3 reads CASTLREGNREKLFF. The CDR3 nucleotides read TGTGCCAGCACTCTAAGGGAGGGTAATCGTGAAAAACTGTTTTTT.

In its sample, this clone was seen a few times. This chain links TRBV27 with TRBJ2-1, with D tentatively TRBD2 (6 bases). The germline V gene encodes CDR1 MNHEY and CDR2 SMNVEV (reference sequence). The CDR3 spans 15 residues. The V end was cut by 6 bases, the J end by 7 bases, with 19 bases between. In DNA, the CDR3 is TGTGCCAGCAGCTACACGGCCCTTGGGAGGAATGAGCAGTTCTTC. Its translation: CASSYTALGRNEQFF.

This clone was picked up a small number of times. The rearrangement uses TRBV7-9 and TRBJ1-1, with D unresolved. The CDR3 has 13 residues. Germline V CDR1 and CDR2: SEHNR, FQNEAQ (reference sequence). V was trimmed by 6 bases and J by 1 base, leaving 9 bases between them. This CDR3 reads CASSSEGNTEAFF. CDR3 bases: TGTGCCAGCAGTTCGGAGGGGAACACTGAAGCTTTCTTT.

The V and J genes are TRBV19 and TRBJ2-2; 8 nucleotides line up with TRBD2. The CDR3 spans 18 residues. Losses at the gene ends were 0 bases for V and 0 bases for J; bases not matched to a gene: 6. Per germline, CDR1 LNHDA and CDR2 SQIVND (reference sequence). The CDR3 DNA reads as TGTGCCAGTAGTATAGATCCTGGAGCGGGAGCGAACACCGGGGAGCTGTTTTTT. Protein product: CASSIDPGAGANTGELFF.

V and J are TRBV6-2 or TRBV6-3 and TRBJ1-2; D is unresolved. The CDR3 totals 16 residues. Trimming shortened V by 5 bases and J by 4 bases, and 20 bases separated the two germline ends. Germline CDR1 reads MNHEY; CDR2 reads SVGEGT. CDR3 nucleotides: TGTGCCAGCAGTCCCCAGCGTGGGGATTCCCCCTATGGCTACACCTTC. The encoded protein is CASSPQRGDSPYGYTF.

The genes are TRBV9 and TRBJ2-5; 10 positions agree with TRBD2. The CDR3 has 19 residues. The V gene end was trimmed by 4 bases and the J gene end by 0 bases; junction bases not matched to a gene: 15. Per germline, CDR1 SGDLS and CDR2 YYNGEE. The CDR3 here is CASSPNPAASGGYQETQYF. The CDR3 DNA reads TGTGCCAGCAGCCCCAACCCCGCCGCTAGCGGGGGTTACCAAGAGACCCAGTACTTC.

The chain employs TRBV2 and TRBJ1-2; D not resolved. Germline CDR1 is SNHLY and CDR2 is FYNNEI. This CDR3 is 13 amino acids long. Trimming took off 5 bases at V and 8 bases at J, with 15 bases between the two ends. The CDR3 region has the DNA TGTGCCAGCAGTCCCCGGGAGAGCTCCGGCTACACCTTC. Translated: CASSPRESSGYTF.

CDR3 DNA sequence: TGTGCCAGCAGTGACTCCCACCTGGGTGTGGATGAGCAGTTCTTC. Protein product: CASSDSHLGVDEQFF. This rearrangement joins TRBV6-4 to TRBJ2-1; D remains ambiguous. CDR3 length: 15 residues. The germline gives CDR1 MRHNA, CDR2 SNTAGT. The V and J ends lost 0 bases and 8 bases respectively, with 14 bases between them.

Here the CDR3 DNA reads TGTGCCAGCAGTTTATACCCAGGGAGCGGAGACTCCTACGAGCAGTACTTC. Translated, it gives CASSLYPGSGDSYEQYF. The chain recombines TRBV28 with TRBJ2-7, with D possibly called TRBD1 or TRBD2 (5 bases each). Germline loops: CDR1 MDHEN, CDR2 SYDVKM. The CDR3 runs to 17 residues. Trimming cost V 1 base and J 0 bases, with 16 bases left between them. Based on the CDR3 plus reference TRBV28 and TRBJ2-7, the full variable domain is DVKVTQSSRYLVKRTGEKVFLECVQDMDHENMFWYRQDPGLGLRLIYFSYDVKMKEKGDIPEGYSVSREKKERFSLILESASTNQTSMYLCASSLYPGSGDSYEQYFGPGTRLTVT.

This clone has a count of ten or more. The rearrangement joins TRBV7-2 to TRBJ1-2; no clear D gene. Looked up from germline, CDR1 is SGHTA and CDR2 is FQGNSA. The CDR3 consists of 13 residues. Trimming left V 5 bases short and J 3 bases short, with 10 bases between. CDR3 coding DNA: TGTGCCAGCAGCAAACACGAAGACTATGGCTACACCTTC. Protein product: CASSKHEDYGYTF.

The CDR3 sequence is CASSPRTSDFNEQFF. CDR3 in DNA: TGTGCCAGCAGCCCACGGACTAGCGACTTCAATGAGCAGTTCTTC. This chain connects TRBV11-3 to TRBJ2-1, with TRBD2 matching 9 bases. CDR3 length equals 15 residues. Per germline, CDR1 SGHNT and CDR2 YENEEA. After removal of 5 bases from V and 6 bases from J, the junction contained 8 bases not matched to a gene.

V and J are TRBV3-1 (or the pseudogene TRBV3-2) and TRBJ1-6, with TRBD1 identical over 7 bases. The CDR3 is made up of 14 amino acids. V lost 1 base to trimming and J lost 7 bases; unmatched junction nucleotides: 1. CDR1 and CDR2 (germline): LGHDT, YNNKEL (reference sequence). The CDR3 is CASSQGDSNSPLHF. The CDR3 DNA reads TGTGCCAGCAGCCAAGGGGACAGCAATTCACCCCTCCACTTT.

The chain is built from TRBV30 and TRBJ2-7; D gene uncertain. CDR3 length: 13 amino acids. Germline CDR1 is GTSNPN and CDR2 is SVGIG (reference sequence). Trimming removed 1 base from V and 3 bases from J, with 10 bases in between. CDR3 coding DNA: TGTGCCTGGAGTGAAGCTTCCTACTACGAGCAGTACTTC. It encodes CAWSEASYYEQYF.